A selection of T cell receptor beta chains follows, all from one sample in a study of T cell changes during pregnancy in multiple sclerosis. TCRdb's table, derived via immunoSEQ multiplex PCR, lists solely in-frame clones and lacks some. The sample carries under 80,000 clones, roughly 92% recorded once. The sequenced sample was peripheral blood, obtained after pregnancy. These receptors were taken from a female donor in good health, enrolled as a control in a pregnancy study. Each CDR3 is given without its conserved first and last residue. The order of the fields is D gene, J gene, V gene, CDR3 protein. The D gene is left open where the match is weak.

D: NA; J: TRBJ2-3; V: TRBV6-5; CDR3: ASLAPSTDTQY
D: TRBD2; J: TRBJ2-7; V: TRBV6-5; CDR3: ASSPTSGRHEQY
D: TRBD1; J: TRBJ1-4; V: TRBV27; CDR3: ASSLSGQGTNEKLF
D: NA; J: TRBJ1-1; V: TRBV28; CDR3: ASSPGRMNTEAF
D: TRBD2; J: TRBJ2-5; V: TRBV6-5; CDR3: ASSAYSGGETQY
D: NA; J: TRBJ2-1; V: TRBV9; CDR3: ASSPEGLARDNEQF
D: NA; J: TRBJ1-2; V: TRBV7-8; CDR3: ASDPTVPAAWVSGEILYGYT
D: TRBD1; J: TRBJ1-5; V: TRBV6-1; CDR3: ASSWTGVGNQPQH
D: NA; J: TRBJ2-1; V: TRBV5-6; CDR3: ASSSARAAFYNEQF
D: TRBD1; J: TRBJ1-2; V: TRBV4-1; CDR3: ASSQDSDRGYGYT
D: NA; J: TRBJ2-5; V: TRBV7-9; CDR3: ASTLKETQY
D: TRBD2; J: TRBJ2-1; V: TRBV5-1; CDR3: ASSSGTSGVDEQF
D: NA; J: TRBJ1-5; V: TRBV19; CDR3: ASMYRADRQPQH
D: NA; J: TRBJ1-2; V: TRBV29-1; CDR3: SVEPPLDSVYT
D: TRBD1; J: TRBJ1-3; V: TRBV7-9; CDR3: ASSLEGGAGRNTIY
D: NA; J: TRBJ2-7; V: TRBV7-9; CDR3: ASSLAGVYEQY
D: TRBD1; J: TRBJ2-1; V: TRBV15; CDR3: ATSRGAGQGNNEQF
D: NA; J: TRBJ2-1; V: TRBV6-4; CDR3: ASSEESYNEQF
D: NA; J: TRBJ2-3; V: TRBV29-1; CDR3: SVDTADTQY
D: NA; J: TRBJ2-5; V: TRBV7-9; CDR3: ASSPPGQPRETQY
D: TRBD1; J: TRBJ1-1; V: TRBV19; CDR3: ASTLPGTDHPEAF
D: NA; J: TRBJ2-3; V: TRBV29-1; CDR3: SHLQGSDTQY
D: NA; J: TRBJ2-1; V: TRBV4-2; CDR3: ASSQDVGEGNEQF
D: TRBD1; J: TRBJ2-7; V: TRBV5-1; CDR3: ASSWTGGAAYEQY
D: TRBD2; J: TRBJ2-1; V: TRBV18; CDR3: ASSPASGGAEGNEQF
D: NA; J: TRBJ1-1; V: TRBV5-6; CDR3: ASSLVRGTEAF
D: NA; J: TRBJ1-3; V: TRBV11-2; CDR3: ASSLQGGAYTIY
D: NA; J: TRBJ2-5; V: TRBV27; CDR3: ASSPLTVQETQY
D: NA; J: TRBJ2-4; V: TRBV7-9; CDR3: ASSLAGAEGIQY
D: NA; J: TRBJ2-3; V: TRBV19; CDR3: ASSMAGKSDTQY
D: NA; J: TRBJ2-7; V: TRBV2; CDR3: ASTRETAYEQY
D: NA; J: TRBJ2-3; V: TRBV30; CDR3: AWSVSGGAQY
D: TRBD2; J: TRBJ2-5; V: TRBV4-1; CDR3: ASSADGTIQETQY
D: NA; J: TRBJ2-7; V: TRBV7-2; CDR3: ASSFGPATYEQY
D: NA; J: TRBJ2-1; V: TRBV27; CDR3: ASSNRQEQF
D: NA; J: TRBJ1-2; V: TRBV18; CDR3: ASSQVEGYT
D: TRBD1; J: TRBJ1-5; V: TRBV6-5; CDR3: ASRARTGSNQPQH
D: TRBD2; J: TRBJ2-3; V: TRBV7-8; CDR3: ASSPLVASGSKDTQY
D: TRBD2; J: TRBJ2-2; V: TRBV2; CDR3: ASSLGLAGATGELF
D: NA; J: TRBJ1-1; V: TRBV2; CDR3: ASSPERDTEAF
D: TRBD2; J: TRBJ2-1; V: TRBV2; CDR3: ASSEPGGVSYNEQF
D: NA; J: TRBJ1-2; V: TRBV28; CDR3: ASSLIQDGYT
D: TRBD2; J: TRBJ2-1; V: TRBV7-3; CDR3: ASSLTPGLASNEQF
D: NA; J: TRBJ2-7; V: TRBV7-2; CDR3: ASSTRDSREGQY
D: NA; J: TRBJ1-3; V: TRBV4-3; CDR3: ASSHEAPGYRGNTIY
D: TRBD2; J: TRBJ2-5; V: TRBV7-2; CDR3: ASSPGLAGETQY
D: NA; J: TRBJ2-3; V: TRBV11-2; CDR3: ASSLVIGGTDTQY
D: NA; J: TRBJ2-3; V: TRBV28; CDR3: ATSLSQGFTDTQY
D: NA; J: TRBJ1-2; V: TRBV7-2; CDR3: ASSLGVPSGGYT
D: TRBD1; J: TRBJ1-3; V: TRBV14; CDR3: ASSSDRGSGNTIY
D: NA; J: TRBJ1-2; V: TRBV28; CDR3: ASRSTLGYGYT
D: NA; J: TRBJ2-2; V: TRBV27; CDR3: ASTQFPGTGELF
D: TRBD2; J: TRBJ2-7; V: TRBV4-2; CDR3: ASSPEEGLAGGMRVLEQY